The 28 T cell receptor beta chains below were found in one sample sequenced in a study of response to subunit inactivated influenza vaccine (dated by TCRdb to between 2018 and 2020). Library construction relied on RT-PCR. The run used an Illumina HiSeq 2500. TCRdb took the public reads, trimmed them with fastp at Q25, ran MiXCR for clone calling and kept in-frame beta chains. All rows with the same CDR3 protein become a single entry with the most common DNA and genes. The sample table shows under 550,000 distinct CDR3 sequences, and 6.5% to 8% are seen once. The ten top clones hold less than 15% of the sample. This material consisted of PBMCs from blood, taken roughly 24 months after vaccination. These receptors all stem from a man between 50 and 75 years old who received an inactivated influenza vaccine. Donor details come from another sample of the same person, matched by shared clones.

This chain connects TRBV12-3 or TRBV12-4 to TRBJ2-5; 8 positions agree with TRBD2. V lost 4 bases, J lost 3 bases, and 7 bases stayed unmatched. The CDR3 is 15 amino acids. This chain's CDR3 is CASSWERGKKETQYF. CDR3 nucleotide sequence: TGTGCCAGCAGTTGGGAGCGGGGGAAAAAAGAGACCCAGTACTTC.

The chain joins TRBV5-1 to TRBJ2-7, with 8 bases identical to TRBD2. The CDR3 spans 13 residues. Looked up from germline, CDR1 is SGHRS and CDR2 is YFSETQ. V shed 9 bases, J shed 4 bases, and the junction held 9 bases outside the gene matches. CDR3 DNA sequence: TGCGCCACCCGGGGGGGCCTAGGTTACGAGCAGTACTTC. Translation gives CATRGGLGYEQYF.

This clonotype showed up many times. CDR3 amino acids: CASSLAGTGTAETQYF. The CDR3 DNA sequence: TGCGCCAGCAGCTTGGCTGGGACAGGGACGGCAGAGACCCAGTACTTC. This chain links TRBV5-1 with TRBJ2-5, with 9 bases aligning to TRBD1. In germline, CDR1 is SGHRS, CDR2 YFSETQ. The CDR3 runs to 16 residues. Losses at the gene ends were 0 bases for V and 4 bases for J; bases not matched to a gene: 7.

The chain combines TRBV12-3 or TRBV12-4 with TRBJ2-1, with D maybe TRBD1 (6 bases). Trimming took 3 bases from V and 9 from J, leaving 15 bases between them. This CDR3 is built from 14 residues. CDR3 in amino acids: CASSFFGEDSEQFF. DNA of the CDR3: TGTGCCAGCAGTTTCTTTGGTGAGGACAGTGAGCAGTTCTTC.

This clonotype was counted many times. This chain links TRBV7-2 with TRBJ1-2; D is possibly TRBD1 (6 bases). Trimming removed 4 bases from V and 0 bases from J, with 9 bases in between. The CDR3 is made up of 14 amino acids. Germline values: CDR1 SGHTA, CDR2 FQGNSA. The CDR3 DNA follows: TGTGCCAGCAGCTCTTACAGGGCTAACTATGGCTACACCTTC. Its protein product is CASSSYRANYGYTF.

Concerning this clonotype: The junction does not match germline at one end; this may be a read error. This chain links TRBV5-1 with TRBJ2-6; D perhaps matches TRBD1 (5 bases). Germline V gives CDR1 SGHRS, CDR2 YFSETQ. This CDR3 region has 18 residues. The CDR3 DNA reads as TGCGCCAGCAGCTTGTGGACAAGCCCTTACTCTGGGGCCAACGTCCTGACTTTT. Encoded protein: CASSLWTSPYSGANVLTF.

V is TRBV5-4 and J is TRBJ2-1; TRBD2 matches at 15 bases. V shed 4 bases and J 6 bases; nucleotides not matched to a gene: 5. CDR3 length: 16 amino acids. Germline V gives CDR1 SGHNT, CDR2 YYREEE (reference sequence). As DNA, the CDR3 is TGTGCCAGCAGCCGGACTAGCGGGGGGGATACCAATGAGCAGTTCTTC. Translation gives CASSRTSGGDTNEQFF. Full variable domain (outside the CDR3, taken from reference TRBV5-4 and TRBJ2-1): ETGVTQSPTHLIKTRGQQVTLRCSSQSGHNTVSWYQQALGQGPQFIFQYYREEENGRGNFPPRFSGLQFPNYSSELNVNALELDDSALYLCASSRTSGGDTNEQFFGPGTRLTVL.

This sequence joins TRBV5-1 and TRBJ2-5; D might be TRBD2 (5 bases). V lost 4 bases to trimming and J lost 0 bases, with 10 bases between them. Germline CDR1 and CDR2: SGHRS and YFSETQ. CDR3 length: 14 amino acids. The CDR3 reads CASSRTGNQETQYF. The CDR3 DNA sequence: TGCGCCAGCAGCAGAACCGGGAACCAAGAGACCCAGTACTTC.

This chain joins TRBV4-3 and TRBJ2-3; 12 bases map to TRBD2. The CDR3 contains 16 residues. CDR1 and CDR2 (germline): LGHNA, YSLEER. V lost 1 base, J lost 4 bases, and 3 bases stayed unmatched. CDR3 bases: TGCGCCAGCAGCCAAGCGGCTAGCGGGGGGGCAGATACGCAGTATTTT. This sequence encodes CASSQAASGGADTQYF.

In its sample, this clonotype was seen a few times. V is TRBV20-1 and J is TRBJ2-7; D remains ambiguous. V was shortened by 3 bases and J by 4 bases, with 13 bases between the two germline ends. Germline CDR1 and CDR2: DFQATT and SNEGSKA (reference sequence). The length of the CDR3 is 13 residues. CDR3 DNA: TGCAGTGCTAGCCCCTTCGCCGGGTACGAGCAGTACTTC. Its protein product is CSASPFAGYEQYF.

Many counts were recorded for this clonotype. J is TRBJ2-5 and V is TRBV25-1; maybe TRBD2 (5 bases). Per germline, CDR1 MGHDK and CDR2 SYGVNS. The V gene lost 1 base and the J gene lost 3 bases, with 12 bases spanning the gap. CDR3 length: 15 residues. The CDR3 DNA reads TGTGCCAGCAGTGAATCGTGGGTTAGCGAAGAGACCCAGTACTTC. This encodes CASSESWVSEETQYF.

This clonotype was recorded a few times. This sequence joins TRBV20-1 and TRBJ1-5; 7 bases agree with TRBD1. The length of the CDR3 is 16 residues. Per the germline V gene, CDR1 is DFQATT and CDR2 is SNEGSKA (reference sequence). J lost 0 bases, V lost 3 bases, and 8 bases had no gene match. The CDR3 is CSASETGSYSNQPQHF. In DNA form, the CDR3 reads TGCAGTGCTAGTGAGACAGGGAGTTATAGCAATCAGCCCCAGCATTTT.

The table lists this clonotype with many counts. The CDR3 bases are TGCGCCAGCAGGAGCGGGGGCCAGTACAATGAGCAGTTCTTC. It is translated as CASRSGGQYNEQFF. The chain recombines TRBV5-1 with TRBJ2-1; 8 bases match TRBD2. V was pared by 5 bases and J by 4 bases, with 5 bases of the junction left unmatched. Germline assignment: CDR1 SGHRS and CDR2 YFSETQ. This CDR3 is built from 14 residues.

The sample holds many counts of this clonotype. The rearrangement links TRBV5-1 to TRBJ2-4, with 9 bases that match TRBD1. Per germline, CDR1 SGHRS and CDR2 YFSETQ. V dropped 4 bases and J dropped 0; count of bases not matched to a gene: 5. This CDR3 comprises 16 residues. CDR3 in amino acids: CASSTDRGLAKNIQYF. CDR3 DNA sequence: TGCGCCAGCAGCACGGACAGGGGATTAGCCAAAAACATTCAGTACTTC.

This sequence joins TRBV6-2 or TRBV6-3 and TRBJ2-4; D is undetermined. The germline V gene encodes CDR1 MNHEY and CDR2 SVGEGT. CDR3 length: 17 residues. Trimming left V 0 bases short and J 3 bases short, with 15 bases between. The CDR3 DNA reads TGTGCCAGCAGTTACTCGAGTACGTTGGGGAACAAAAACATTCAGTACTTC. Amino acid sequence: CASSYSSTLGNKNIQYF.

This clonotype has more than one count but fewer than ten. The chain combines TRBV19 with TRBJ1-5; TRBD1 agrees at 7 bases. The length of the CDR3 is 16 residues. Trimming at V came to 5 bases and at J to 2 bases, leaving 9 bases not matched to a gene. CDR1 is LNHDA and CDR2 is SQIVND in the germline V gene (reference sequence). The chain's CDR3 is CASSLRQGPRNQPQHF. CDR3 coding DNA: TGTGCCAGTAGTCTACGACAGGGCCCCCGCAATCAGCCCCAGCATTTT.

Ten or more counts support this clonotype. This chain connects TRBV5-6 to TRBJ2-5, with 10 bases that match TRBD2. CDR1 is SGHDT and CDR2 is YYEEEE in the germline V gene. Unmatched junction bases numbered 8, after V lost 1 base and J lost 5 bases. The CDR3 is 16 residues long. CDR3: CASSLPPAGGRETQYF. The CDR3 nucleotides read TGTGCCAGCAGCTTGCCCCCAGCGGGGGGGCGTGAGACCCAGTACTTC.

The chain combines TRBV14 with TRBJ2-1; TRBD2 matches 9 bases. The CDR3 runs 14 residues. With 4 bases clipped from V and 6 bases from J, the junction kept 4 bases outside the gene matches. Germline V CDR1 and CDR2: SGHDN, FVKESK. The CDR3: CASSPAGGRNEQFF. CDR3 nucleotides: TGTGCCAGCAGCCCCGCGGGAGGGCGCAATGAGCAGTTCTTC.

Regarding this clonotype: A much larger clone sits a single nucleotide away, making a read error possible. The V call is TRBV2, the J call TRBJ2-7, with D unresolved. Trimming took 4 bases from V and 6 from J, leaving 19 bases between them. Germline lookup yields CDR1 SNHLY and CDR2 FYNNEI. The CDR3 has 15 residues. The CDR3 DNA follows: TGTGCCAGCAGTGGCGACAACCCCCTGTCTCTCGAGCAGTACTTC. Its protein is CASSGDNPLSLEQYF.

This clonotype came up many times. The rearrangement links TRBV7-2 to TRBJ1-4; no clear D gene. V was trimmed by 0 bases and J by 8 bases, leaving 7 bases between them. In germline, CDR1 is SGHTA, CDR2 FQGNSA. The CDR3 is made up of 13 amino acids. The CDR3 bases are TGTGCCAGCAGCTTAGCAAGCACAGAAAAACTGTTTTTT. Translating it yields CASSLASTEKLFF.

The J gene is TRBJ1-6, the V gene TRBV28; perhaps TRBD1 as D (6 bases). The CDR3 has 15 amino acids. Germline V CDR1 and CDR2: MDHEN, SYDVKM. The germline V and J ends were trimmed by 2 bases and 6 bases, with 11 bases remaining between them. Here the CDR3 reads CASSLPDRTNSPLHF. Here the CDR3 DNA reads TGTGCCAGCAGTTTACCGGACAGAACTAATTCACCCCTCCACTTT.

This clonotype came up many times. The chain is built from TRBV12-3 or TRBV12-4 and TRBJ1-6; TRBD1 matches at 10 bases. The junction had 10 bases not matched to a gene; V was cut back by 5 bases and J by 6 bases. This CDR3 region has 17 residues. The CDR3 loop reads CASSPSSTGGSNSPLHF. CDR3 in DNA: TGTGCCAGCAGTCCCTCCTCGACAGGGGGCAGTAATTCACCCCTCCACTTT.

The CDR3 sequence is CASTGQRTTGELFF. CDR3 nucleotide sequence: TGTGCCAGCACCGGACAAAGAACCACCGGGGAGCTGTTTTTT. V and J are TRBV6-2 or TRBV6-3 and TRBJ2-2, with a weak D call TRBD1 (5 bases). This CDR3 has 14 residues. Germline CDR1 is MNHEY and CDR2 is SVGEGT. V was trimmed by 7 bases and J by 4 bases, leaving 13 bases between them.

This clonotype was recorded many times. This sequence joins TRBV3-1 and TRBJ2-7; 9 positions match TRBD1. The trim removed 7 bases at V and 0 bases at J, leaving 13 bases unmatched. This CDR3 has 17 residues. Germline CDR1 LGHDT, CDR2 YNNKEL (reference sequence). CDR3 loop: CASTQDLGTGNSYEQYF. The CDR3 bases are TGTGCCAGCACGCAAGATTTGGGGACAGGGAACTCCTACGAGCAGTACTTC.

This chain uses TRBV7-1 with TRBJ2-5, with TRBD1 matching over 7 bases. TRBV7-1 belongs to the ORF category, with a function that is uncertain. This CDR3 is 21 amino acids long. V shed 1 base, J shed 5 bases, and the junction held 25 bases outside the gene matches. The DNA for the CDR3 is TGTGCCAGCAGCTCAGGGGGACAGACTAATGGAGACCCAAGACTAATGGAGACCCAGTACTTC. Protein sequence: CASSSGGQTNGDPRLMETQYF.

This sequence joins TRBV6-2 or TRBV6-3 and TRBJ2-1; TRBD2 is a possible D gene (7 bases). The CDR3 loop spans 16 amino acids. Trimming removed 5 bases from V and 3 bases from J, with 17 bases in between. From germline, CDR1 is MNHEY and CDR2 SVGEGT. CDR3 loop: CASSGSGAGVYNEQFF. The CDR3 DNA follows: TGTGCCAGCAGTGGTTCGGGGGCGGGGGTCTACAATGAGCAGTTCTTC.

This clonotype was detected ten times or more. This chain joins TRBV4-3 and TRBJ2-6; D is undetermined. The CDR3 runs to 15 residues. Germline V gives CDR1 LGHNA, CDR2 YSLEER. Trimming cost V 3 bases and J 5 bases, with 11 bases left between them. The CDR3 loop is CASSQVDRRANVLTF. CDR3 bases: TGCGCCAGCAGCCAGGTGGACCGGAGGGCCAACGTCCTGACTTTC.

The chain carries TRBV29-1 and TRBJ2-3; TRBD1 agrees at 7 bases. The CDR3 length is 13 residues. Germline-derived CDR1 and CDR2 are SQVTM and ANQGSEA. J lost 2 bases, V lost 8 bases, and 7 bases had no gene match. For the CDR3, the DNA is TGCAGCACCCGGGACAGCAACACAGATACGCAGTATTTT. It codes for CSTRDSNTDTQYF.